Reported below is one T cell receptor beta chain. The data originate from a study of control samples from healthy donors and cancer patients. Germline values: CDR1 SGHTA, CDR2 FQGTGA. This CDR3 has 15 amino acids. V lost 5 bases to trimming and J lost 4 bases; unmatched junction nucleotides: 6. Libraries were prepared by immunoSEQ multiplex PCR; TCRdb keeps only in-frame clonotypes and omits some of them. The sample holds about 85,000 clones; roughly nine tenths are singletons and the top ten take 6% to 9.5%. V gene TRBV7-3 combines with J gene TRBJ2-1; 9 bases line up with TRBD2. The sample was blood. The sequence was collected from an older woman in good health. CDR3 nucleotide sequence: TGTGCCAGCAGCGCGTGGCGGGAGGGGTACAATGAGCAGTTCTTC. Amino acids: CASSAWREGYNEQFF. The full variable domain, completed using reference TRBV7-3 and TRBJ2-1, is GAGVSQTPSNKVTEKGKYVELRCDPISGHTALYWYRQSLGQGPEFLIYFQGTGAADDSGLPNDRFFAVRPEGSVSTLKIQRTERGDSAVYLCASSAWREGYNEQFFGPGTRLTVL.